This entry lists 14 T cell receptor beta chains sequenced from one sample in a study of blood T cell repertoires in COVID-19. Measured with immunoSEQ multiplex PCR; TCRdb has only the in-frame clones, and not every one. The profile shows about 43,000 clones, 75% to 90% of them singletons. Sequencing was performed on peripheral blood. These receptors originate from an elderly woman with active COVID-19.

The sample holds one count of this clone. Written as DNA, the CDR3 is TGTGCCAGCAGCCCTTTGGGTTGGTCGAGGGATAGCAATCAGCCCCAGCATTTT. It yields the protein CASSPLGWSRDSNQPQHF. The chain joins TRBV28 to TRBJ1-5; D is uncertain. Germline CDR1 is MDHEN and CDR2 is SYDVKM. The CDR3 extends over 18 amino acids. Trimming stripped 6 bases from V and 0 bases from J, with 21 bases between. Drawing the rest from reference TRBV28 and TRBJ1-5, the complete variable domain is DVKVTQSSRYLVKRTGEKVFLECVQDMDHENMFWYRQDPGLGLRLIYFSYDVKMKEKGDIPEGYSVSREKKERFSLILESASTNQTSMYLCASSPLGWSRDSNQPQHFGDGTRLSIL.

The table lists this clone with a count of one. The J gene is TRBJ2-2, the V gene TRBV5-1; TRBD2 aligns across 8 bases. V shed 0 bases, J shed 1 base, and the junction held 8 bases outside the gene matches. CDR1 and CDR2 from the germline V gene are SGHRS and YFSETQ. The CDR3 spans 18 residues. The CDR3 sequence: CASSLGGGSGGNTGELFF. The CDR3, as DNA: TGCGCCAGCAGCTTGGGTGGCGGCAGCGGGGGGAACACCGGGGAGCTGTTTTTT.

The CDR3 sequence: CAISAGTGRNEQYF. CDR3 bases: TGTGCCATCAGCGCCGGGACAGGACGAAACGAGCAGTACTTC. This chain connects TRBV10-3 to TRBJ2-7, with 8 positions matching TRBD1. The trim removed 6 bases at V and 5 bases at J, leaving 9 bases unmatched. Germline V CDR1 and CDR2: ENHRY, SYGVKD. CDR3 length: 14 residues.

The rearrangement joins TRBV19 to TRBJ2-5, with 7 nucleotides matching TRBD1. The germline V gene encodes CDR1 LNHDA and CDR2 SQIVND (reference sequence). V shed 6 bases and J 5 bases; nucleotides not matched to a gene: 3. This CDR3 contains 12 residues. The CDR3 loop reads CASRGGWETQYF. CDR3 nucleotides: TGTGCCAGTAGAGGGGGCTGGGAGACCCAGTACTTC.

This chain uses TRBV11-3 with TRBJ2-2; 8 bases match TRBD2. The CDR3 contains 16 residues. The trim removed 5 bases at V and 7 bases at J, leaving 12 bases unmatched. Germline V CDR1 and CDR2: SGHNT, YENEEA. The CDR3 loop reads CASSGSRGGLSGELFF. CDR3 DNA: TGTGCCAGCAGCGGTAGCCGGGGGGGCCTGAGCGGGGAGCTGTTTTTT. Combining the CDR3 with reference TRBV11-3 and TRBJ2-2 gives the whole variable domain EAGVVQSPRYKIIEKKQPVAFWCNPISGHNTLYWYLQNLGQGPELLIRYENEEAVDDSQLPKDRFSAERLKGVDSTLKIQPAELGDSAVYLCASSGSRGGLSGELFFGEGSRLTVL.

The chain combines TRBV18 with TRBJ2-3; possibly TRBD2 for D (5 bases). The CDR3 is made up of 13 amino acids. Germline CDR1 KGHSH, CDR2 LQKENI. The germline V and J ends were trimmed by 0 bases and 6 bases, with 7 bases remaining between them. CDR3 DNA sequence: TGTGCCAGCTCACCACCGGGAGCTGATACGCAGTATTTT. It is translated as CASSPPGADTQYF.

The CDR3 DNA is TGTGCCAGCAGCTTTAATTCCTTGGACAGATACGAGCAGTACTTC. It encodes CASSFNSLDRYEQYF. The rearrangement uses TRBV7-8 and TRBJ2-7, with D maybe TRBD1 (6 bases). V lost 3 bases to trimming and J lost 4 bases, with 16 bases between them. Germline V lookup: CDR1 SGHVS, CDR2 FQNEAQ. CDR3 length: 15 residues. Based on the CDR3 plus reference TRBV7-8 and TRBJ2-7, the full variable domain is GAGVSQSPRYKVAKRGQDVALRCDPISGHVSLFWYQQALGQGPEFLTYFQNEAQLDKSGLPSDRFFAERPEGSVSTLKIQRTQQEDSAVYLCASSFNSLDRYEQYFGPGTRLTVT.

The chain uses TRBV4-3 and TRBJ1-5; 7 bases agree with TRBD1. The V gene end was trimmed by 1 base and the J gene end by 3 bases; junction bases not matched to a gene: 6. This CDR3 comprises 16 residues. The germline gives CDR1 LGHNA, CDR2 YSLEER. CDR3 in DNA: TGCGCCAGCAGCCAAGGACAGGGCCCTTTCAATCAGCCCCAGCATTTT. Translated, it gives CASSQGQGPFNQPQHF.

This clone was seen only once. V and J are TRBV19 and TRBJ2-3; TRBD2 might be the D (6 bases). Per germline, CDR1 LNHDA and CDR2 SQIVND (reference sequence). V dropped 3 bases and J dropped 2 bases, with 9 bases sitting between them. This CDR3 region has 14 residues. The CDR3 DNA reads TGTGCCAGTAGTATGCGGGACCCCACAGATACGCAGTATTTT. It codes for CASSMRDPTDTQYF.

The CDR3 nucleotides are TGTGCCAGCAGCGTTAATGGGGGGAACTATGGCTACACCTTC. Protein sequence: CASSVNGGNYGYTF. V usage is TRBV25-1 and J usage is TRBJ1-2; D possibly corresponds to TRBD1 (5 bases). Trimming removed 6 bases at V and 2 bases at J, with 13 bases between. CDR3 length: 14 residues. Germline loops: CDR1 MGHDK, CDR2 SYGVNS.

The J gene is TRBJ2-7, the V gene TRBV7-2; TRBD2 might be the D (6 bases). Trimming shortened V by 0 bases and J by 5 bases, and 17 bases separated the two germline ends. The CDR3 runs to 16 residues. The V gene's germline CDR1 is SGHTA and CDR2 FQGNSA. CDR3 in DNA: TGTGCCAGCAGCTTAGCGCCCCCGGGAACGGGAGACGAGCAGTACTTC. Translation: CASSLAPPGTGDEQYF.

The chain carries TRBV27 and TRBJ1-3; D might be TRBD1 (5 bases). Looked up from germline, CDR1 is MNHEY and CDR2 is SMNVEV (reference sequence). With 2 bases removed from V and 0 bases from J, the gap between germline ends came to 8 bases. The CDR3 spans 15 residues. Written as DNA, the CDR3 is TGTGCCAGCAGTTTACAGGGAAACTCTGGAAACACCATATATTTT. The encoded protein is CASSLQGNSGNTIYF.

This chain links TRBV21-1 with TRBJ1-6; the table names TRBD1, a call not compared with the DNA. TRBV21-1 is marked as a pseudogene. The CDR3 is 14 residues long. This chain's CDR3 is CASSFRDRNSPLHF. Written as DNA, the CDR3 is TGTGCCAGCAGCTTTCGGGACAGAAATTCACCCCTCCACTTT.

The CDR3 region is CASSFDRAGDTQYF. The DNA for the CDR3 is TGTGCCAGCAGCTTTGACAGGGCGGGAGATACGCAGTATTTT. The chain joins TRBV5-5 to TRBJ2-3, with 7 bases identical to TRBD1. V shed 2 bases and J 5 bases; nucleotides not matched to a gene: 5. The CDR3 is 14 residues long. Germline CDR1 reads SGHKS; CDR2 reads YYEKEE (reference sequence).